This entry describes one T cell receptor beta chain. What it binds is unknown. In TCRdb, the RT-PCR reads were re-called with MiXCR into one record per CDR3 protein. The table shows around 540,000 distinct CDR3 sequences, with approximately 12% occurring only once. These data come from a study of response to subunit inactivated influenza vaccine. Findings and limits, study-wide: The authors offered the suggestion that each seasonal influenza vaccination recruits few new T cells.

The length of the CDR3 is 17 residues. The V gene's germline CDR1 is SGHRS and CDR2 YFSETQ. Trimming stripped 0 bases from V and 5 bases from J, with 17 bases between. This sequence joins TRBV5-1 and TRBJ2-2; D possibly matches TRBD1 or TRBD2 (6 bases each). Source: PBMCs from blood, taken on the day of vaccination. The sequence was collected from a man aged 45 to 65 who received an inactivated influenza vaccine. The CDR3 region is CASSLVSGALGTGELFF. CDR3 nucleotide sequence: TGCGCCAGCAGCTTGGTCTCGGGGGCGCTAGGAACCGGGGAGCTGTTTTTT.